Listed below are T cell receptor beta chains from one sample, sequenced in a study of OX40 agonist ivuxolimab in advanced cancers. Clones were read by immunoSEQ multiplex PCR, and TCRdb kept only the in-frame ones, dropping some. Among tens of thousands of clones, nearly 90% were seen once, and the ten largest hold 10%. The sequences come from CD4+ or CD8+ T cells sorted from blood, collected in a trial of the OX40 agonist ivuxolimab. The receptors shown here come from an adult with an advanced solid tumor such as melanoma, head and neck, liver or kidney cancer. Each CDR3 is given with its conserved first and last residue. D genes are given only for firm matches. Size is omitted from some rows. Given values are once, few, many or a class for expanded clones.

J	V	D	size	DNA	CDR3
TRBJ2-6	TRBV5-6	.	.	TGTGCCAGCAGCCGCCCGGTGTACTCTGGGGCCAACGTCCTGACTTTC	CASSRPVYSGANVLTF
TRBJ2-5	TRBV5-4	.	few	TGTGCCAGCAGCTTGGCGGCCATCCAAGAGACCCAGTACTTC	CASSLAAIQETQYF
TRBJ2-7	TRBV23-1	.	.	TGCGCCAGCAGTCGGTCAGAGTCCTACGAGCAGTACTTC	CASSRSESYEQYF
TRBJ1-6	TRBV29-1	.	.	TGCAGCGTTGAGGATGTGGGCGGCCCCCTCCACTTT	CSVEDVGGPLHF
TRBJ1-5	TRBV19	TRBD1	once	TGTGCCAGTAGTATGTGGCAGGGGGCCCCTGGAAGCAATCAGCCCCAGCATTTT	CASSMWQGAPGSNQPQHF
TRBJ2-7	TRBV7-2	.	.	TGTGCCAGCAGCTTTGGACAATCCTACGAGCAGTACTTC	CASSFGQSYEQYF
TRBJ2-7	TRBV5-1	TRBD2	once	TGCGCCAGCAGCTTGGACGGGACTAGCGGGAGTAGTGAGCAGTACTTC	CASSLDGTSGSSEQYF
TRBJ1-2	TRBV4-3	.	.	TGCGCCAGCAGCCTTTCGACACGTGCACATGGCTACACCTTC	CASSLSTRAHGYTF
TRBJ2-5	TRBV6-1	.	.	TGTGCCAGCAGTGAAGGGGCTACCCAAGAGACCCAGTACTTC	CASSEGATQETQYF
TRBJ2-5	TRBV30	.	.	TGTGCCTGGACAATCCAAGAAGAGACCCAGTACTTC	CAWTIQEETQYF
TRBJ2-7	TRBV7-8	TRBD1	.	TGTGCCAGCAGGAACAACAGGGGTGGAGAGCAGTACTTC	CASRNNRGGEQYF
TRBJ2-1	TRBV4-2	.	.	TGTGCCAGCAGCCTCCCGACTCCGGGGTCCTACAATGAGCAGTTCTTC	CASSLPTPGSYNEQFF
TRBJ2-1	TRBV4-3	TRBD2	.	TGCGCCAGCAGCCGCGGACTAGCGGGAGGGGTCTATGAGCAGTTCTTC	CASSRGLAGGVYEQFF
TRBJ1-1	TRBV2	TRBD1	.	TGTGCCAGCAGTGGGGGCAGGGGGCGAGGCACTGAAGCTTTCTTT	CASSGGRGRGTEAFF
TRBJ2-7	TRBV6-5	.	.	TGTGCCAGCAGTTACACCGCGACCATGGGGTACGAGCAGTACTTC	CASSYTATMGYEQYF
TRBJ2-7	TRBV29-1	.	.	TGCAGCGAAAACCTAAGACATGGGGGATTTTCCTACGAGCAGTACTTC	CSENLRHGGFSYEQYF
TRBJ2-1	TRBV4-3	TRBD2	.	TGCGCCAGCAGCCAAGAGGGACTAGCGGGCAATGAGCAGTTCTTC	CASSQEGLAGNEQFF
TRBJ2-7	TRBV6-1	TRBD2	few	TGTGCCAGCAGGCGGGGGACTAGCGGGACCTACGAGCAGTACTTC	CASRRGTSGTYEQYF
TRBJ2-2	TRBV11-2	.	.	TGTGCCAGCAGCTTACGTAACGAAGTGGCGCTGTTTTTT	CASSLRNEVALFF
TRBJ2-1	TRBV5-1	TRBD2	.	TGCGCCAGCAGCTCGGCGCTACTAGCGAATGAGCAGTTCTTC	CASSSALLANEQFF
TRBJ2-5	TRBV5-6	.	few	TGTGCCAGCAGCTTTTTGGGAGGAGAGACCCAGTACTTC	CASSFLGGETQYF
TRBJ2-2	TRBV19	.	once	TGTGCCAGTAAGCCAGGTAACGCGAACACCGGGGAGCTGTTTTTT	CASKPGNANTGELFF
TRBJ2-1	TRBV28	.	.	TGTGCCAGCAGTTTAAGCCGCACTTTTGAGCAGTTCTTC	CASSLSRTFEQFF
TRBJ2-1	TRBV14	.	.	TGTGCCAGCAGCCAACTCCATGAGCAGTTCTTC	CASSQLHEQFF
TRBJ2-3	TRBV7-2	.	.	TGTGCCAGCAGTCTTGAGCGGGCGGGAGATACGCAGTATTTT	CASSLERAGDTQYF
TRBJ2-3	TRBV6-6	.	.	TGTGCCAGCAGTTCGACCGTACGGCGGTCGACGCAGTATTTT	CASSSTVRRSTQYF
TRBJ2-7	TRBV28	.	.	TGTGCCAGCAGTTTCAGGGACGAGCAGTACTTC	CASSFRDEQYF
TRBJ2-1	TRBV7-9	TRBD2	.	TGTGCCAGCAGCCCCGCTAGCGGGAGACTCGGTGAGCAGTTCTTC	CASSPASGRLGEQFF
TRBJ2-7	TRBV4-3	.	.	TGCGCCAGCAGCCAAGATAATCCGGCGGCGAGGGGAAACTACGAGCAGTACTTC	CASSQDNPAARGNYEQYF
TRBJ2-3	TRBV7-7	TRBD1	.	TGTGCTAGCAGCATCGGGACAGGGAACACAGATACGCAGTATTTT	CASSIGTGNTDTQYF
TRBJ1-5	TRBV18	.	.	TGTGCCAGCTCAGGGGACCTCAATCAGCCCCAGCATTTT	CASSGDLNQPQHF
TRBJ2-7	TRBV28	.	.	TGTGCCAGCAGTTTACCGGCAGGGTGGCAGTACTTC	CASSLPAGWQYF
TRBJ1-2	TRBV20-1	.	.	TGCAGTGCTAGCGAGGGGCCGGGCTACACCTTC	CSASEGPGYTF
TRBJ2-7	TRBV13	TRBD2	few	TGTGCCAGCAGATCTAGCGGGAGTGGGTACGAGCAGTACTTC	CASRSSGSGYEQYF
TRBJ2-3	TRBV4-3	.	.	TGCGCCAGCAGCCAAGATACAGATACGCAGTATTTT	CASSQDTDTQYF
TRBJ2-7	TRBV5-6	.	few	TGTGCCAGCAGCCGCACGGGGCGGGACTACGAGCAGTACTTC	CASSRTGRDYEQYF
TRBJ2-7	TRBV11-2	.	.	TGTGCCAGCAGCCTATCCCCCCCGGGGGTCTACGAGCAGTACTTC	CASSLSPPGVYEQYF
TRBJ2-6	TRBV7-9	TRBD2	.	TGTGCCAGCAGCTTATCCTACGGACTAGCCCGGGCCAACGTCCTGACTTTC	CASSLSYGLARANVLTF
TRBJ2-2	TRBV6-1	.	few	TGTGCCGGCCGGGCAGGGACGAGCACCGGGGAGCTGTTTTTT	CAGRAGTSTGELFF
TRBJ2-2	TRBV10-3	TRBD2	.	TGTGCCATCAGCCAGCGGGATAACACCGGGGAGCTGTTTTTT	CAISQRDNTGELFF
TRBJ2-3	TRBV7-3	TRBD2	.	TGTGCCAGCAGCTTAAAGGGGACTAGCGTTGGCACAGATACGCAGTATTTT	CASSLKGTSVGTDTQYF
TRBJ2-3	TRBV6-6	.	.	TGTGCCAGCAGTTACGGTTCCACAGATACGCAGTATTTT	CASSYGSTDTQYF
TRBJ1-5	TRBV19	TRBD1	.	TGTGCCAGTAGTACAACAGGGGCCCCTCGGGGGACCCAGCATTTT	CASSTTGAPRGTQHF
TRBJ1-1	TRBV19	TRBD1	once	TGTGCCAGTAGTGTAAGACAGGGGGAGAACACTGAAGCTTTCTTT	CASSVRQGENTEAFF
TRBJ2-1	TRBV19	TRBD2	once	TGTGCCAGTAGTATCTCTGGGGGGGGGTACAATGAGCAGTTCTTC	CASSISGGGYNEQFF